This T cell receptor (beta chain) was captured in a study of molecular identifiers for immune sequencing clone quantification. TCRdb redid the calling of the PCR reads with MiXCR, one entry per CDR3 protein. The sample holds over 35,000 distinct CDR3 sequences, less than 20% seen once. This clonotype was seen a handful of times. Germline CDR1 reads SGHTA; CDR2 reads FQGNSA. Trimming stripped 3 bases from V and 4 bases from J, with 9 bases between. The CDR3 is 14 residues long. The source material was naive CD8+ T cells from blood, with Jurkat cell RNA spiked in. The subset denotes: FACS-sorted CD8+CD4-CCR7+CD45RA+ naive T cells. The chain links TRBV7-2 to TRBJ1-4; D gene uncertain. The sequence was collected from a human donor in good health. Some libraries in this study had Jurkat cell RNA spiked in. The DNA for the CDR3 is TGTGCCAGCAGCTTCCGCGGATTTAATGAAAAACTGTTTTTT. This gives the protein CASSFRGFNEKLFF. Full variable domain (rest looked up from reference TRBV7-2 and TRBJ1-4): GAGVSQSPSNKVTEKGKDVELRCDPISGHTALYWYRQSLGQGLEFLIYFQGNSAPDKSGLPSDRFSAERTGGSVSTLTIQRTQQEDSAVYLCASSFRGFNEKLFFGSGTQLSVL.